This entry is about one T cell receptor beta chain. Its antigen is still unknown. This specimen belongs to a study of shared clonotypes between healthy human individuals. Whole-study results and caveats: Some clonotypes were shared by all four sorted-subset donors, while others were not shared. The non-shared ones had lower generation probabilities than the shared ones.

Germline lookup yields CDR1 SNHLY and CDR2 FYNNEI. V shed 8 bases and J shed 5 bases, with 19 bases lying between them. The CDR3 runs to 14 residues. Only in-frame clones appear in the TCRdb table, and some are missing; sequencing was by immunoSEQ multiplex PCR. The table lists 500,000 to 550,000 clones, 90% to 97% of them singletons, with about 0.059% in the top ten. Input material: naive CD4+ T cells sorted from blood. The subset was: CD45RA+ positively selected. The source of this sequence is a woman younger than 45 in good health. The chain links TRBV2 to TRBJ2-7; D not certain. CDR3 DNA: TGTGCCAGCGTCAGGAGAGACCTTTGGGACGAGCAGTACTTC. Translated, it gives CASVRRDLWDEQYF.